This T cell receptor beta chain was captured in a study of T-cell reconstitution after alpha-beta-depleted transplantation in children. Preparation of the TCRbeta library used unique molecular identifiers. MiXCR was run by TCRdb on the PCR reads, yielding one entry per CDR3 protein. The sample includes 130,000 to 150,000 distinct CDR3 sequences, 8% to 10% of them seen just once. In its sample, this clonotype was seen many times. The antigen is unknown. Unmatched junction bases numbered 6, after V lost 4 bases and J lost 3 bases. The CDR3 runs 14 residues. In germline, CDR1 is MDHEN, CDR2 SYDVKM. Study-level points and caveats: At the one-year point after transplant, T-cell counts and TCRbeta diversity were found to come mostly from T cells that had been newly produced. Certain patients had high TCRbeta diversity at day 60, and it came from recipient T cells and thymic progenitors that survived. Expanded clones from the graft, numbering several hundred, reportedly supplied alpha-beta T cells about two months after transplant.

The material sequenced was PBMCs, mostly from graft donor cells, taken 180 days after TCRalphabeta/CD19-depleted stem cell transplant. The clonotype comes from a female patient under 10 years old who had a stem cell transplant for congenital amegakaryocytic thrombocytopenia, so the T cells may come from the graft donor. The V call is TRBV28, the J call TRBJ2-7, with TRBD1 identical over 7 bases. CDR3 amino acids: CASSSTGLLYEQYF. Here the CDR3 DNA reads TGTGCCAGCAGTTCGACAGGGTTGCTCTACGAGCAGTACTTC.